This TCR beta chain came from a study of blood T cell repertoires in COVID-19. Germline CDR1 is LNHDA and CDR2 is SQIVND (reference sequence). This CDR3 comprises 15 residues. The J segment lost 0 bases and the V segment lost 5 bases, leaving 3 bases of the junction unmatched. Clones were read by immunoSEQ multiplex PCR, and TCRdb kept only the in-frame ones, dropping some. The sample has fewer than 250,000 clones; around 84% are singletons. This clone showed up just once. Sequenced: peripheral blood. The TCR originated in a woman aged 80 or over with COVID-19, enrolled during active disease. The rearrangement joins TRBV19 to TRBJ2-1, with 8 bases matching TRBD2. The CDR3 region has the DNA TGTGCCAGTAGTGGGGCGGGGGGCTCCTACAATGAGCAGTTCTTC. Amino acids: CASSGAGGSYNEQFF.